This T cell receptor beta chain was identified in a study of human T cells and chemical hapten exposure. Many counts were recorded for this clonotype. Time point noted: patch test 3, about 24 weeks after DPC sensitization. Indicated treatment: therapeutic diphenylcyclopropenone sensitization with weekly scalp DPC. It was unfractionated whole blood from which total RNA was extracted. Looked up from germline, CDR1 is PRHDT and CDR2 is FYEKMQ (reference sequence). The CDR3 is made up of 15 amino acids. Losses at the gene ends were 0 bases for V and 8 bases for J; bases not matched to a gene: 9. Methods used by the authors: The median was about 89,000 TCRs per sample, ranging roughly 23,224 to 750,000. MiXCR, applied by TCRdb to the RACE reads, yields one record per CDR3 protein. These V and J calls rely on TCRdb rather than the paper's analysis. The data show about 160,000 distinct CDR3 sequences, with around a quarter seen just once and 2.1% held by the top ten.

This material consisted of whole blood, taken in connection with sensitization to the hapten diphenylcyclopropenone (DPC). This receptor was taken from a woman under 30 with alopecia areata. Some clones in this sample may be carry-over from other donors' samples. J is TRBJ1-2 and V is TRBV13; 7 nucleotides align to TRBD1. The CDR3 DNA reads TGTGCCAGCAGCTTAGGAATCCCAGGGGGTAACGGCTACACCTTC. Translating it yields CASSLGIPGGNGYTF.